This passage covers 6 T cell receptor gamma chains from one sample sequenced in a study of Vδ1+ human thymocytes. For these receptors, no antigen is known. Sequences come from RNA converted to cDNA by reverse transcription. CDR3 amplicons came from multiplex PCR with pooled V-gene forward and constant-region reverse primers. TCRdb redid the clone calls on the multiplex PCR reads with CATT. Seen here are roughly 30,000 gamma-chain clones, 20% to 25% observed once, and the top ten hold 1.8%. Regarding the study as a whole: Highly polyclonal TRG and TRD repertoires with Gaussian CDR3 length distributions appeared in thymus.

Sequencing used Vdelta1+ gamma-delta thymocytes from the thymus. Subset here: FACS-sorted CD3+ TCRalphabeta- TCRVdelta1+ TCRVdelta2- thymocytes. The receptors here all came from a boy less than two years old who had congenital heart surgery.

The chain joins TRGV8 to TRGJP1. The CDR3 consists of 12 residues. Germline V gives CDR1 VENAVY, CDR2 YDSYNSRV. V dropped 2 bases and J dropped 11; count of bases not matched to a gene: 5. CDR3 in amino acids: CATWDKWWFKIF. CDR3 bases: TGTGCCACCTGGGATAAATGGTGGTTCAAGATATTT.

By frequency in the sample, this clone is medium-sized. Just one base apart from a much larger clone, this may be a read error. The sample contains more than one DNA sequence encoding this CDR3. The genes are TRGV4 and TRGJ1 or TRGJ2. CDR3 size: 11 residues. With V trimmed by 3 bases and J by 6 bases, 2 bases remained unmatched. CDR1 and CDR2 (germline): EGSTGY, YDSYTSSV. This CDR3 is CATWDSYKKLF. CDR3 DNA sequence: TGTGCCACCTGGGATTCTTATAAGAAACTCTTT.

This clone was seen a few times. The V gene is TRGV9, the J gene TRGJ1 or TRGJ2. This CDR3 region has 12 residues. Germline V gene lookup returns CDR1 GITISATS and CDR2 ISYDGTV (reference sequence). The V segment lost 0 bases and the J segment 10 bases; nucleotides outside the gene matches: 6. CDR3 region: CALWEVETKKLF. The CDR3 DNA reads TGTGCCTTGTGGGAGGTGGAGACCAAGAAACTCTTT.

This clone was seen a few times. The chain couples TRGV9 to TRGJ1 or TRGJ2. This CDR3 comprises 13 residues. V dropped 2 bases and J dropped 5; count of bases not matched to a gene: 6. The V gene's germline CDR1 is GITISATS and CDR2 ISYDGTV (reference sequence). CDR3 DNA sequence: TGTGCCTTGTGGGAGGCCGGAAATTATAAGAAACTCTTT. It encodes CALWEAGNYKKLF.

This clone was counted a single time. The chain employs TRGV8 and TRGJP2. Per the germline V gene, CDR1 is VENAVY and CDR2 is YDSYNSRV. V shed 6 bases and J 12 bases; nucleotides not matched to a gene: 10. The CDR3 length is 12 residues. The CDR3 nucleotides are TGTGCCACCTGGAAGTTAAAAGGGATCAAGACGTTT. Its protein product is CATWKLKGIKTF.

Only a few counts were recorded for this clone. The gene calls are TRGV8 and TRGJ1 or TRGJ2. V shed 0 bases and J 6 bases; nucleotides not matched to a gene: 5. The germline V gene encodes CDR1 VENAVY and CDR2 YDSYNSRV. This CDR3 is built from 13 residues. CDR3 amino acids: CATWDRECYKKLF. The CDR3, as DNA: TGTGCCACCTGGGATAGGGAATGTTATAAGAAACTCTTT.